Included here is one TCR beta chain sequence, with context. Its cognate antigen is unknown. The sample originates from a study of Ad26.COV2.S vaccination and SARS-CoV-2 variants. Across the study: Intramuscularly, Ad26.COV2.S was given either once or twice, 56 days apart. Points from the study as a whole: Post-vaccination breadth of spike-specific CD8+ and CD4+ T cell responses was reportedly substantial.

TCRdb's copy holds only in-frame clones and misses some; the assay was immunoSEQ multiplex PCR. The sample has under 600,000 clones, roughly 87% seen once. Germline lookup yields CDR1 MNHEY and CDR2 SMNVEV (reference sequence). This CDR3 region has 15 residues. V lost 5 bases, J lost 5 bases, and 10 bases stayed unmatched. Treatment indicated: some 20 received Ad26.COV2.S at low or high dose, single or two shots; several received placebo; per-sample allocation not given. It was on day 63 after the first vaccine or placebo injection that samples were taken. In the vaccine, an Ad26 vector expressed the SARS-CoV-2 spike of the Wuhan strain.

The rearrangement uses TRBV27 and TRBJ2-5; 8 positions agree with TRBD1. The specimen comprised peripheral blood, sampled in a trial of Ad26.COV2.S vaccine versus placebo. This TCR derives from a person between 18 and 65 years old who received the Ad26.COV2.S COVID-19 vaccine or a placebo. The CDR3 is CASSTRTGTGETQYF. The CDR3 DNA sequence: TGTGCCAGCAGTACGAGGACAGGGACTGGGGAGACCCAGTACTTC.